This T cell receptor (beta chain) was profiled in a study of regulatory T cells in long-lasting Graves disease. Broader study findings: The work looked only at peripheral blood and did not look at thyroid tissue. New patients shared about 880 public clonotypes, fewer than the roughly 3,000 shared by persistent patients.

Regarding this clonotype: Its target is unknown.

Arm-PCR with iRepertoire HTBI primers amplified the CDR3 regions for these TCR beta libraries. Via MiXCR, TCRdb re-called the multiplex PCR reads, giving one row per CDR3 protein. The repertoire consists of roughly 420,000 distinct CDR3 sequences, with roughly 17% occurring once and the leading ten covering about 10%. Germline values: CDR1 MNHEY, CDR2 SVGEGT. The CDR3 is 14 amino acids. V lost 6 bases, J lost 2 bases, and 14 bases lay in between. Indicated time point: newly diagnosed GD, antithyroid drugs for less than 3 months. Extracted RNA from PBMCs served as the source of the TCR library. Nine milliliters of peripheral blood went into EDTA tubes. These records were also assigned to another study, of T cells in Graves' hyperthyroidism and ophthalmopathy.

Source: peripheral blood mononuclear cells (PBMCs), taken at new diagnosis, from a patient treated with antithyroid drugs. The chain couples TRBV6-2 or TRBV6-3 to TRBJ2-7, with no clear D. The source of this sequence is a woman aged 25 to 39 with Graves disease. The CDR3 sequence is CASRGLTGPYEQYF. In DNA form, the CDR3 reads TGTGCCAGCAGGGGGTTAACTGGACCCTACGAGCAGTACTTC.